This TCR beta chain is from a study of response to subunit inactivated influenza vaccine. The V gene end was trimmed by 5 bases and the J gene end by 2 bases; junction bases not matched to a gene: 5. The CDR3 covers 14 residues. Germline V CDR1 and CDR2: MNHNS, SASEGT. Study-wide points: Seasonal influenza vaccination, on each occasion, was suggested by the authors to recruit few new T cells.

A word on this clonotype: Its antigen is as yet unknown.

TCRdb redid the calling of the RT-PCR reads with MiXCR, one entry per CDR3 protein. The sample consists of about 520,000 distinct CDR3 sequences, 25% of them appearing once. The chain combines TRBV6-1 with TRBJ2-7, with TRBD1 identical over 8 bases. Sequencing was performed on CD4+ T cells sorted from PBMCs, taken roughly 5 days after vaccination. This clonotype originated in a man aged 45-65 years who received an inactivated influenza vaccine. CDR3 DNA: TGTGCCAGCAGTCCGGACAGGGATACCTACGAGCAGTACTTC. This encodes CASSPDRDTYEQYF.